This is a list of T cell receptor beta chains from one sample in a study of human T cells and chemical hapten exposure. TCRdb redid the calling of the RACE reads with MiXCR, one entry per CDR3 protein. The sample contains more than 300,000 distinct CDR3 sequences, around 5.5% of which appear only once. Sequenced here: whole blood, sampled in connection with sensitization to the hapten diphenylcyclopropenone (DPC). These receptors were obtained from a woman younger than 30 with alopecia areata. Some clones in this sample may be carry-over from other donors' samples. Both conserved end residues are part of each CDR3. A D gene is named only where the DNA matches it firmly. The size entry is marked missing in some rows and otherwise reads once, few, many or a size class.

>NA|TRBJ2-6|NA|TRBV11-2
TGTGCCAGCAGCTTATTAGGGGGTGTTGCCTCTGGGGCCAACGTCCTGACTTTC
CASSLLGGVASGANVLTF
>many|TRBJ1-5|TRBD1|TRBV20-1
TGCAGTGTCCGACCGCCTGGGGCGACAGGGGAGGGTCAGCCCCAGCATTTT
CSVRPPGATGEGQPQHF
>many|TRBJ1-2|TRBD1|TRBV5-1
TGCGCCAGCAGCTTGGGTTACAGGGGAAACTATGGCTACACCTTC
CASSLGYRGNYGYTF
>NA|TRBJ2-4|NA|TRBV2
TGTGCCAGCAGTAAAGGGCCCCTTAACAGGAGTCAGTACTTC
CASSKGPLNRSQYF
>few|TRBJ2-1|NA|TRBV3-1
TGTGCCAGCAGCCAAGCATGGGCTTCCTACAATGAGCAGTTCTTC
CASSQAWASYNEQFF
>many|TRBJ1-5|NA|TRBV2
TGTGCCAGCAACGATCGGGGGGCAAGTGGCAATCAGCCCCAGCATTTT
CASNDRGASGNQPQHF
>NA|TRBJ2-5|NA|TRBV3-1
TGTGCCAGCAGCCGCGGGACGAACCAAGAGACCCAGTACTTC
CASSRGTNQETQYF
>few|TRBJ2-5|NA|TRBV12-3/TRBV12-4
TGTGCCAGCAGTTTCCAGGGGGGGAGAGAGACCCAGTACTTC
CASSFQGGRETQYF
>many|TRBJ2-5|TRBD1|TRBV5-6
TGTGCCAGCAGCTTGCTCCACGACAGGGGTAGGGAGACCCAGTACTTC
CASSLLHDRGRETQYF
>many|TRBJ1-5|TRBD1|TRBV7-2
TGTGCCAGCAGCCGACCCGCAGGGGGCGGTAGCAATCAGCCCCAGCATTTT
CASSRPAGGGSNQPQHF
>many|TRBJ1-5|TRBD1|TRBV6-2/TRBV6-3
TGTGCCAGCAGACCCGGGACAGGGGGCGCTCTATCTCAGCCCCAGCATTTT
CASRPGTGGALSQPQHF
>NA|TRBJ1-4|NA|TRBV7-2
TGTGCCAGCAGTCACACAGGGTCGGGAGGGGAAAAACTGTTTTTT
CASSHTGSGGEKLFF
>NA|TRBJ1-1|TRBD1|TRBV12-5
TGTGCTAGCCGGGGACAGCTCACTGAAGCTTTCTTT
CASRGQLTEAFF
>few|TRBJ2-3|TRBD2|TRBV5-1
TGCGCCAGCAGCTCAGTAGCGGGTGTGGATACGCAGTATTTT
CASSSVAGVDTQYF
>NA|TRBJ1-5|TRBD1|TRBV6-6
TGTGCCAGCAGTTCCCAGGACAGGGCCGGGCAGCCCCAGCATTTT
CASSSQDRAGQPQHF
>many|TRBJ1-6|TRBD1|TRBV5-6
TGTGCCGGACAGGCCGGGGGTTCACCCCTCCACTTT
CAGQAGGSPLHF
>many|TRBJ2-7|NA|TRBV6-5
TGTGCCAGCAGTCGCGGGGAGCCCTACGAGCAGTACTTC
CASSRGEPYEQYF
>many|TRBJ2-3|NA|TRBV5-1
TGCGCCAGCAGCTTAAGCCTATTCAAGGACACAGATACGCAGTATTTT
CASSLSLFKDTDTQYF
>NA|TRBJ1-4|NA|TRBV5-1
TGCGCCAGCAGCTTGGAGGGCAGGGGATATGAAAAACTGTTTTTT
CASSLEGRGYEKLFF
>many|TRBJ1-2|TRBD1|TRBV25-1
TGTGCCAGCAGTGAACCCGCAGGGGGCGTCTATGGCTACACCTTC
CASSEPAGGVYGYTF
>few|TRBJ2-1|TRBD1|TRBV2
TGTGCCAGCTTCCGGGACAGGGAATGGTATGAGCAGTTCTTC
CASFRDREWYEQFF
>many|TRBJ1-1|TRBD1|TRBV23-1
TGCGCCAGCAGTCAACTCCACTACAGGGGGCGGGTGAACACTGAAGCTTTCTTT
CASSQLHYRGRVNTEAFF
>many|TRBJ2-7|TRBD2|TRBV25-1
TGTGCCAGCAATCTAGCCGGGGGGTCCTACGAGCAGTACTTC
CASNLAGGSYEQYF
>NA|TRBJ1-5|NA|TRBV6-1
TGTGCCACCAGTGTCCGACAGGGCAATCAGCCCCAGCATTTT
CATSVRQGNQPQHF
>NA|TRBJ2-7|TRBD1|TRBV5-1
TGCGCCAGCAGCTTAAGGACAGGGGGCACCTCCTACGAGCAGTACTTC
CASSLRTGGTSYEQYF
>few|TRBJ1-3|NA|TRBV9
TGTGCCAGCAGCGTAGAGGAGACAGCAGGAAACACCATATATTTT
CASSVEETAGNTIYF
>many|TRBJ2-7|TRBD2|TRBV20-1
TGCAGTGCGAGACTAGCGGGGTCCTACGAGCAGTACTTC
CSARLAGSYEQYF
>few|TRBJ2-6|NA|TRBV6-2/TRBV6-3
TGTGCCAGCAAAAAAAACCACTCTGGGGCCAACGTCCTGACTTTC
CASKKNHSGANVLTF
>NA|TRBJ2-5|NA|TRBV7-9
TGTGCCAGCAGCTTGGTTGAGGGACAAGAGACCCAGTACTTC
CASSLVEGQETQYF
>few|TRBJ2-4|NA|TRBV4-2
TGTGCCAGCAGCCAGGAATACCAGACAGCGACCGTTAAAAACATTCAGTACTTC
CASSQEYQTATVKNIQYF
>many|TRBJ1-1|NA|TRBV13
TGTGCCAGCAGCCCCCACTTGAACACTGAAGCTTTCTTT
CASSPHLNTEAFF
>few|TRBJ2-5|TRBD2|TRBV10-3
TGTGCCATCAGTCTAAACACGGGGGGTCAAGAGACCCAGTACTTC
CAISLNTGGQETQYF
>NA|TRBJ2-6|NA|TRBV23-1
TGCGCCAGCAGTCAATCTTCGGGTTCTAGGGCCAACGTCCTGACTTTC
CASSQSSGSRANVLTF
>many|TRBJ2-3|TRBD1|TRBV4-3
TGCGCCAGCAGCCAAGACACAGGGGTTGATACGCAGTATTTT
CASSQDTGVDTQYF
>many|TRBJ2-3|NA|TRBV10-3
TGTGCCATCAGTGACATTGGCAGGGTCACAGATACGCAGTATTTT
CAISDIGRVTDTQYF
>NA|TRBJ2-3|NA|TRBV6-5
TGTGCCACCGAGGGACAATCTTCCACAGATACGCAGTATTTT
CATEGQSSTDTQYF
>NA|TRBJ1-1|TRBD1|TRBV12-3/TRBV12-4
TGTGCCAGCAGCATGAGGACAGGGAACACTGAAGCTTTCTTT
CASSMRTGNTEAFF
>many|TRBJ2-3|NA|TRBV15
TGTGCCACCAGCAGAGTGGGGAGCACAGATACGCAGTATTTT
CATSRVGSTDTQYF
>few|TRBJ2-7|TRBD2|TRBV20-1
TGCAGTGCTAGGGCCAGCGGGGGCTACGAGCAGTACTTC
CSARASGGYEQYF
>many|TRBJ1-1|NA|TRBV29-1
TGCAGCGTCAAAGGGGCAGGAGGGTTCGATGGGACTGAAGCTTTCTTT
CSVKGAGGFDGTEAFF
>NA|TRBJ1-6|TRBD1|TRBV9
TGTGCCAGCAGCGTAAGGGGACAGGAAGAATCACCCCTCCACTTT
CASSVRGQEESPLHF
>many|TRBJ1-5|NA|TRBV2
TGTGCCAGCAACCGGGGGGCTGGGCAGCCCCAGCATTTT
CASNRGAGQPQHF